Presented here are 7 T cell receptor beta chains from one specimen sequenced in a study of hypomethylating agent response in myelodysplastic syndrome. Sequencing used immunoSEQ multiplex PCR; TCRdb keeps in-frame clones, though not all of them. The data hold more than 1,500 clones, with roughly 86% observed a single time. This specimen consisted of bone marrow, obtained before or after starting hypomethylating agent treatment for myelodysplastic syndrome (not recorded which). Every receptor here comes from a human donor with myelodysplastic syndrome.

This clone was seen a single time. This chain links TRBV30 with TRBJ2-7; no clear D gene. Germline V lookup: CDR1 GTSNPN, CDR2 SVGIG (reference sequence). V lost 5 bases to trimming and J lost 2 bases, with 7 bases between them. CDR3 length: 11 amino acids. Here the CDR3 reads CAWGNTYEQYF. Here the CDR3 DNA reads TGTGCCTGGGGAAATACCTACGAGCAGTACTTC.

This clone is termed large. The chain links TRBV28 to TRBJ2-3; D is perhaps TRBD1 (7 bases). The CDR3 has 15 amino acids. Germline V gene data show CDR1 as MDHEN and CDR2 as SYDVKM. V was pared by 10 bases and J by 2 bases, with 19 bases between. The CDR3 region is CATLGRGVFTDTQYF. CDR3 coding DNA: TGTGCCACCCTGGGCAGGGGGGTCTTCACAGATACGCAGTATTTT.

This chain connects TRBV27 to TRBJ2-5; no definite D call. CDR3 size: 15 residues. CDR1 MNHEY and CDR2 SMNVEV come from the germline V gene (reference sequence). The V and J ends lost 10 bases and 2 bases respectively, with 20 bases between them. CDR3 sequence reads: CATYPGVGQQETQYF. CDR3 bases: TGTGCCACGTACCCAGGAGTGGGCCAACAAGAGACCCAGTACTTC.

CDR3 DNA: TGTGCCAGCTCACCACAACAGGGGGCTGTTGCTGGAGGCTACACCTTC. Amino acids: CASSPQQGAVAGGYTF. The chain is built from TRBV18 and TRBJ1-2; 9 bases are shared with TRBD1. The ends lost 1 base at V and 8 bases at J; junction bases unmatched: 11. CDR1 is KGHSH and CDR2 is LQKENI in the germline V gene. This CDR3 comprises 16 residues.

This sequence joins TRBV7-9 and TRBJ2-7; D is unresolved. This CDR3 region has 13 residues. Trimming took 11 bases from V and 1 from J, leaving 15 bases between them. Per germline, CDR1 SEHNR and CDR2 FQNEAQ (reference sequence). The CDR3 reads CAASPDTSYEQYF. CDR3 coding DNA: TGTGCCGCCTCCCCCGACACATCCTACGAGCAGTACTTC.

This chain connects TRBV6-6 to TRBJ1-5; possibly TRBD1 for D (6 bases). There are 14 residues in the CDR3. The V end lost 7 bases, the J end lost 10 bases, and 20 bases lay between the germline ends. Germline V gene lookup returns CDR1 MNHNY and CDR2 SVGAGI (reference sequence). The chain's CDR3 is CASNPRGNTYPQHF. For the CDR3, the DNA is TGTGCCAGCAATCCTAGGGGGAATACTTATCCCCAGCATTTT.

J is TRBJ1-1 and V is TRBV14, with TRBD1 identical over 7 bases. With 5 bases clipped from V and 8 bases from J, the junction kept 8 bases outside the gene matches. Germline assignment: CDR1 SGHDN and CDR2 FVKESK. The CDR3 contains 13 residues. The CDR3 reads CASSSGTAGEAFF. In nucleotides, the CDR3 is TGTGCCAGCAGCTCCGGGACAGCGGGGGAAGCTTTCTTT.